This TCR beta chain derives from a study (dated by TCRdb to between 2015 and 2017). At the level of the whole study: The study tested whether tumor-infiltrating Tregs in breast cancer are recruited from blood Tregs or converted in situ from other CD4+ T cell subsets. General conclusions and limits of the study: Rather than covering whole repertoires, validation in the larger cohort was restricted to a single TCR beta V-J rearrangement. The TCR gene usage of tumor memory CD4+ T cells clustered together with blood and lymph node memory CD4+ cells and with lymph node naive CD4+ cells. The greatest overlap of tumor-infiltrating Treg TCR alpha and beta sequences was with tumor naive CD4+ T cells, followed next by blood naive CD4+ T cells.

In the case of this clonotype: Its cognate antigen has yet to be identified. A much larger clone differs by one base, so this may be a read error.

The CDR3 goes from the cysteine to the phenylalanine over 11 residues. The only DNA kept is the CDR3, 33 bases in frame from the first base. CDR1 and CDR2, looked up from the germline V gene, are MGHDK and SYGVNS. Full-length TCR variable regions were amplified by 5' RACE PCR using constant-region reverse primers, and then by semi-nested PCR using Nested Universal Primer A. The ReliaPrep RNA Cell Miniprep System was used to extract total RNA, which was then reverse transcribed into 5'RACE-ready cDNA with the SMARTer RACE 5'/3' Kit. Multiplex adaptors were used to barcode the full-length TCR alpha and beta libraries, which were then sequenced on an Illumina MiSeq. Per the source publication's procedure: For each of nine subset-tissue groups, sequencing data from the five patients were pooled, and the groups were compared by unsupervised clustering of TCR gene usage. The Morisita-Horn index was used to calculate repertoire similarity, with shared sequences weighted according to their contribution to each repertoire. TCRdb handled the public reads itself, with Q25 trimming in fastp and clone calling in MiXCR, and kept productive beta chains. CDR3 protein duplicates are merged, each entry listing the most common genes and DNA. TCRdb's processing, not the authors', yielded these V and J calls. In this sample the table shows tens of thousands of distinct CDR3 sequences, about 29% of which occur a single time. The ten largest make up less than 2.5% of the sample.

To purify naive CD4+ T cells, the Miltenyi Naive CD4+ T Cell Isolation kit was used, and CD25 microbeads served to deplete Tregs. Tregs, naive and memory CD4+ T cells from tumor, blood and ipsilateral draining lymph nodes of 5 or 6 breast cancer patients underwent full-length TCR alpha and beta sequencing. Tumor tissue and lymph nodes from ipsilateral axillary dissection were perfused with PBS, minced and digested with collagenase I and hyaluronidase. A purity exceeding 90% was confirmed by FACS for the sorted cell populations. The clonotype originates from a female donor with breast cancer. The sequencing sample was made of tumor-infiltrating naive CD4+ T cells sorted from the breast tumor. The sample's cell subset or site label is to be understood as: naive CD4+ T cells, CD4+CD45RA+CD25-. This sequence uses TRBV25-1 and TRBJ1-1, with an unclear D gene assignment. The nucleotide sequence is TGTGCCAGCAGTTTTTACACTGAAGCTCTCTTT. Translated, it reads CASSFYTEALF.